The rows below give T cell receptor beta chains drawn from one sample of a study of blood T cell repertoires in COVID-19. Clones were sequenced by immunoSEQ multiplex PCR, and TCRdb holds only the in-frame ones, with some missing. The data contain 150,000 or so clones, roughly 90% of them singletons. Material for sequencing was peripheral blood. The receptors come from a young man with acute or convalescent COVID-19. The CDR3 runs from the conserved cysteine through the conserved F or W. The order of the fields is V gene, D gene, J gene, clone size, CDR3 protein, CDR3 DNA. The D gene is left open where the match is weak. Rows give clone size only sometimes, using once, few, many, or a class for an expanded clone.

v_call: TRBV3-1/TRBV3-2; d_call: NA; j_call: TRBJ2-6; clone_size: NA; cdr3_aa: CASRQVSGANVLTF; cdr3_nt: TGTGCCAGCCGACAGGTCTCTGGGGCCAACGTCCTGACTTTC
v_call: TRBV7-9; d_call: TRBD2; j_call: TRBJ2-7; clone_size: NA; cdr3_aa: CASSLAGGDEQYF; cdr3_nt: TGTGCCAGCAGTCTAGCGGGAGGGGACGAGCAGTACTTC
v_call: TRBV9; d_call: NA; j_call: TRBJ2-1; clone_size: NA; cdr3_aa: CASSVAFGSGENEQFF; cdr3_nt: TGTGCCAGCAGCGTAGCTTTCGGCTCCGGGGAGAATGAGCAGTTCTTC
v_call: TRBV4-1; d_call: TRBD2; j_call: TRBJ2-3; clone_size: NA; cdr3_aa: CASSPPTSGRPFQYF; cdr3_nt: TGCGCCAGCAGCCCCCCGACTAGCGGGAGGCCCTTCCAGTATTTT
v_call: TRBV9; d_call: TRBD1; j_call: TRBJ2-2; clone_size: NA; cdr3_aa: CASSVVGTGIGELFF; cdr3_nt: TGTGCCAGCAGCGTAGTCGGGACAGGGATCGGGGAGCTGTTTTTT
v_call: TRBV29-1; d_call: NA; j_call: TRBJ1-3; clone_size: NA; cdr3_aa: CSAKIGGRNTIYF; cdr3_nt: TGCAGCGCTAAAATAGGGGGTAGAAACACCATATATTTT
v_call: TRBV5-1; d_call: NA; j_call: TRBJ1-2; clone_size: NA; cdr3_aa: CASSPWAGTEEVYTF; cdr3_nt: TGCGCCAGCAGCCCATGGGCGGGGACGGAGGAAGTTTACACCTTC
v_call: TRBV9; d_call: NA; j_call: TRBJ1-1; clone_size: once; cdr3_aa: CASSVAEGNTEAFF; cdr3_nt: TGTGCCAGCAGCGTAGCCGAGGGGAACACTGAAGCTTTCTTT
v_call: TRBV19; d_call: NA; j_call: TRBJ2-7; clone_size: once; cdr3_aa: CASRLGPMYEQYF; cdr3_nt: TGTGCCAGTAGACTAGGCCCTATGTACGAGCAGTACTTC
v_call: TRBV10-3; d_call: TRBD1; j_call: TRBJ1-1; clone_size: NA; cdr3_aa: CALRTGMNTEAFF; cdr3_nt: TGTGCCTTGCGGACAGGGATGAACACTGAAGCTTTCTTT
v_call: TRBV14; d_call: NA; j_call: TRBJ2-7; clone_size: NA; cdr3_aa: CASSQDSGSGDLPSYEQYF; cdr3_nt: TGTGCCAGCAGCCAAGATTCCGGATCGGGGGACCTACCGTCCTACGAGCAGTACTTC
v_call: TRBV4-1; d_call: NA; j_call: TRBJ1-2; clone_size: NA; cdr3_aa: CASSQPGTRTTGYTF; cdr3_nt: TGCGCCAGCAGCCAGCCCGGGACAAGGACGACCGGCTACACCTTC
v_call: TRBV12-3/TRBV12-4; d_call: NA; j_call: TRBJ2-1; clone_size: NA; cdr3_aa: CASSVVTYNEQFF; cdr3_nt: TGTGCCAGCAGTGTAGTTACCTACAATGAGCAGTTCTTC
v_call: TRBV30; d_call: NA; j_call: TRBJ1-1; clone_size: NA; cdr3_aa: CAWSVGRGIRTEAFF; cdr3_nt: TGTGCCTGGAGTGTAGGGAGGGGTATAAGGACTGAAGCTTTCTTT
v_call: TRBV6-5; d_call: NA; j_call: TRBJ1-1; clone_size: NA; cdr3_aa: CASSPPGDTEAFF; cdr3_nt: TGTGCCAGCAGTCCCCCGGGGGACACTGAAGCTTTCTTT
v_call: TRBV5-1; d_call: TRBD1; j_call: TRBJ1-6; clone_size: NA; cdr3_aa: CASSLGQGPSPLHF; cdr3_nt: TGCGCCAGCAGCTTGGGACAGGGGCCCTCACCCCTCCACTTT
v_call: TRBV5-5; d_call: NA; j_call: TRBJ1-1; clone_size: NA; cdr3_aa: CASSLGVTNTEAFF; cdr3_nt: TGTGCCAGCAGCTTGGGAGTAACGAACACTGAAGCTTTCTTT
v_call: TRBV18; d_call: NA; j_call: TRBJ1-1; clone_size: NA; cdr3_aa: CASSPPWKGGDEAFF; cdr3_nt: TGTGCCAGCTCACCACCGTGGAAGGGAGGGGATGAAGCTTTCTTT
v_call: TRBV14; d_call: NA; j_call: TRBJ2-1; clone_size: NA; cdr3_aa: CASSQEVRTQQFF; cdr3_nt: TGTGCCAGCAGCCAAGAGGTCAGGACACAGCAGTTCTTC
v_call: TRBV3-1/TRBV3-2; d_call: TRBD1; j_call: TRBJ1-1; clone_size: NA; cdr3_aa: CASSLSGGQGQKAFF; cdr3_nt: TGTGCCAGCAGCCTTAGTGGGGGGCAGGGACAGAAAGCTTTCTTT
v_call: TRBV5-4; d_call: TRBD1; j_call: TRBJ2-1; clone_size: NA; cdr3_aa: CASSLGGTVNYNEQFF; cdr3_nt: TGTGCCAGCAGCTTGGGGGGGACAGTCAACTACAATGAGCAGTTCTTC
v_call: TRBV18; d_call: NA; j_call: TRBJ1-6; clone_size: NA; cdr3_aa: CASSGGADFNSPLHF; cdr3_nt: TGTGCCAGCTCAGGTGGGGCCGACTTTAATTCACCCCTCCACTTT
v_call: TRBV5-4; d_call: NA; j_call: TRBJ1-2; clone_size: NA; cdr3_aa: CASSLADRSNYGYTF; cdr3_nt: TGTGCCAGCAGCTTGGCCGACAGGAGTAACTATGGCTACACCTTC
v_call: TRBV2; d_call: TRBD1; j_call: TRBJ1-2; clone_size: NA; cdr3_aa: CASRDRANYGYTF; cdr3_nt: TGTGCCAGCAGGGACAGGGCTAACTATGGCTACACCTTC
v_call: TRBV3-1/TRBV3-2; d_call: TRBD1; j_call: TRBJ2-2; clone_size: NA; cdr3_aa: CASSRGQGTNTGELFF; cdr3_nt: TGTGCCAGCAGCCGGGGACAGGGTACGAACACCGGGGAGCTGTTTTTT
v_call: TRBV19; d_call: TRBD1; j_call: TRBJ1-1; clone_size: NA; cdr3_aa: CASSTRQGGTEAFF; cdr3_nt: TGTGCCAGTAGTACGAGACAGGGAGGAACTGAAGCTTTCTTT
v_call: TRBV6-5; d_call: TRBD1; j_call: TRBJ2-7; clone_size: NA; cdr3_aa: CASSYSDRVSSYEQYF; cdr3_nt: TGTGCCAGCAGTTATTCAGACAGGGTGAGCTCCTACGAGCAGTACTTC
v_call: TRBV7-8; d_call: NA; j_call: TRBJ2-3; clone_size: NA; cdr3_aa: CASSPRTDTQYF; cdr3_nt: TGTGCCAGCAGCCCTCGCACAGATACGCAGTATTTT
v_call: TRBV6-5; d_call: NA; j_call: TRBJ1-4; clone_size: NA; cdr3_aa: CASSYITGINEKLFF; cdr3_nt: TGTGCCAGCAGTTACATAACAGGGATTAATGAAAAACTGTTTTTT
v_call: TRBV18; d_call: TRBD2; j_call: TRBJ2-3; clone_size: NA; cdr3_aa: CASSSGLASDTQYF; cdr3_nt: TGTGCCAGCTCATCCGGACTAGCATCAGATACGCAGTATTTT
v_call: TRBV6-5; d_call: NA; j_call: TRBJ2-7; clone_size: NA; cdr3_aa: CASARGYEQYF; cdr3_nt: TGTGCCAGCGCAAGGGGTTACGAGCAGTACTTC
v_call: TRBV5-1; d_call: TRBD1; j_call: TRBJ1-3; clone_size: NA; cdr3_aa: CASSLGTGAYRRSGNTIYF; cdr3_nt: TGCGCCAGCAGCTTGGGGACAGGGGCCTACCGCCGCTCTGGAAACACCATATATTTT
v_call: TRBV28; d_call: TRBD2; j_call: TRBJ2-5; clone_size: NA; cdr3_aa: CASSLGLAGGRGGETQYF; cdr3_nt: TGTGCCAGCAGTTTAGGACTAGCGGGGGGGCGAGGCGGAGAGACCCAGTACTTC
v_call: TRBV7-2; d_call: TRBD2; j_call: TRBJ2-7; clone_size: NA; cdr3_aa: CASSLASGLAYEQYF; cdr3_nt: TGTGCCAGCAGCTTAGCGTCAGGACTAGCCTACGAGCAGTACTTC
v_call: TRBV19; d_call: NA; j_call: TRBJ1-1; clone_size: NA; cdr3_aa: CASIGNTEAFF; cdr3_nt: TGTGCCAGTATTGGCAACACTGAAGCTTTCTTT
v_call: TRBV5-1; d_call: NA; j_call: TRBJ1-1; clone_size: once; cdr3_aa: CASSADSEAFF; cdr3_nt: TGCGCCAGCAGCGCAGACAGCGAAGCTTTCTTT